A selection of T cell receptor beta chains follows, all from one sample in a study of PD-1 blockade in classical Hodgkin lymphoma. Here immunoSEQ multiplex PCR was the method, and the copy in TCRdb shows in-frame clones only, minus some. The sample carries about 19,000 clones, approximately 84% recorded once. The sequenced sample was peripheral blood mononuclear cells (PBMCs), obtained at baseline. The receptors come from a human donor with classical Hodgkin lymphoma. Each CDR3 is given with its conserved first and last residue. The order of the fields is V gene, J gene, clone size, D gene, CDR3 protein, CDR3 DNA. A D gene is named only where the DNA matches it firmly. Size values are once, few and many counts, or a class for expanded clones, and some rows have none.

V gene: TRBV6-5; J gene: TRBJ1-2; clone size: .; D gene: .; CDR3 protein: CASTDPGSGYTF; CDR3 DNA: TGTGCCAGCACGGATCCGGGCTCCGGCTACACCTTC
V gene: TRBV7-2; J gene: TRBJ2-5; clone size: .; D gene: TRBD2; CDR3 protein: CASSDRGDLGETQYF; CDR3 DNA: TGTGCCAGCAGCGATCGGGGGGACTTGGGGGAGACCCAGTACTTC
V gene: TRBV4-3; J gene: TRBJ1-5; clone size: .; D gene: .; CDR3 protein: CASSQDRGAQPQHF; CDR3 DNA: TGCGCCAGCAGCCAAGATCGGGGCGCTCAGCCCCAGCATTTT
V gene: TRBV6-5; J gene: TRBJ1-2; clone size: few; D gene: .; CDR3 protein: CASSYGLGINYGYTF; CDR3 DNA: TGTGCCAGCAGTTACGGGCTGGGAATTAACTATGGCTACACCTTC
V gene: TRBV10-2; J gene: TRBJ1-2; clone size: .; D gene: .; CDR3 protein: CASTGGRGLDGYTF; CDR3 DNA: TGCGCCAGCACCGGAGGCCGGGGGCTGGATGGCTACACCTTC
V gene: TRBV19; J gene: TRBJ1-2; clone size: .; D gene: .; CDR3 protein: CASSIRGSNYGYTF; CDR3 DNA: TGTGCCAGTAGTATTAGGGGTTCTAACTATGGCTACACCTTC
V gene: TRBV2; J gene: TRBJ2-7; clone size: .; D gene: .; CDR3 protein: CASRAETYEQYF; CDR3 DNA: TGTGCCAGCAGGGCAGAGACCTACGAGCAGTACTTC
V gene: TRBV19; J gene: TRBJ1-4; clone size: .; D gene: .; CDR3 protein: CASRGQGSAEKLFF; CDR3 DNA: TGTGCCAGTAGGGGGCAAGGGTCCGCTGAAAAACTGTTTTTT
V gene: TRBV28; J gene: TRBJ1-5; clone size: medium-sized; D gene: .; CDR3 protein: CASSFGGSNQPQHF; CDR3 DNA: TGTGCCAGCAGTTTCGGCGGGAGCAATCAGCCCCAGCATTTT
V gene: TRBV7-8; J gene: TRBJ2-7; clone size: .; D gene: TRBD1; CDR3 protein: CASSALTGTGGGRIAEQYF; CDR3 DNA: TGTGCCAGCAGTGCTCTAACCGGGACAGGGGGCGGTCGTATCGCCGAGCAGTACTTC
V gene: TRBV9; J gene: TRBJ1-5; clone size: few; D gene: .; CDR3 protein: CASSVGPGSQPQHF; CDR3 DNA: TGTGCCAGCAGCGTAGGCCCCGGCAGTCAGCCCCAGCATTTT
V gene: TRBV27; J gene: TRBJ2-1; clone size: .; D gene: TRBD2; CDR3 protein: CASSLTSGGSNEQFF; CDR3 DNA: TGTGCCAGCAGTTTGACTAGCGGGGGCAGCAATGAGCAGTTCTTC
V gene: TRBV7-3; J gene: TRBJ1-1; clone size: .; D gene: .; CDR3 protein: CASSLIGGPTEAFF; CDR3 DNA: TGTGCCAGCAGCTTAATAGGGGGACCCACTGAAGCTTTCTTT
V gene: TRBV5-4; J gene: TRBJ2-5; clone size: .; D gene: TRBD1; CDR3 protein: CASSVYRGSNGETQYF; CDR3 DNA: TGTGCCAGCAGCGTATACAGGGGAAGTAATGGAGAGACCCAGTACTTC
V gene: TRBV27; J gene: TRBJ1-1; clone size: few; D gene: .; CDR3 protein: CASSERGNTEAFF; CDR3 DNA: TGTGCCAGCAGTGAGCGTGGGAACACTGAAGCTTTCTTT
V gene: TRBV6-1; J gene: TRBJ2-1; clone size: .; D gene: .; CDR3 protein: CASSENVLQEEQFF; CDR3 DNA: TGTGCCAGCAGTGAGAACGTCTTACAAGAGGAGCAGTTCTTC
V gene: TRBV5-5; J gene: TRBJ1-5; clone size: .; D gene: .; CDR3 protein: CASSSDWNQPQHF; CDR3 DNA: TGTGCCAGCAGCTCCGACTGGAATCAGCCCCAGCATTTT
V gene: TRBV7-3; J gene: TRBJ2-1; clone size: .; D gene: TRBD2; CDR3 protein: CASSSYGGASYNEQFF; CDR3 DNA: TGTGCCAGCAGCTCCTACGGGGGGGCCTCCTACAATGAGCAGTTCTTC
V gene: TRBV5-3; J gene: TRBJ1-6; clone size: once; D gene: TRBD1; CDR3 protein: CARSTPRDRGRWPAPPNSPLHF; CDR3 DNA: TGTGCCAGAAGCACGCCCCGGGACAGGGGCCGGTGGCCAGCTCCGCCAAATTCACCCCTCCACTTT
V gene: TRBV4-3; J gene: TRBJ1-2; clone size: .; D gene: .; CDR3 protein: CASSQVFRRVINGYTF; CDR3 DNA: TGCGCCAGCAGCCAAGTATTTAGGAGGGTAATTAATGGCTACACCTTC
V gene: TRBV28; J gene: TRBJ2-1; clone size: .; D gene: .; CDR3 protein: CASRRVWEQFF; CDR3 DNA: TGTGCCAGCAGGAGGGTTTGGGAGCAGTTCTTC
V gene: TRBV19; J gene: TRBJ1-2; clone size: .; D gene: TRBD1; CDR3 protein: CASSYRGDYGYTF; CDR3 DNA: TGTGCCAGTAGTTACAGGGGAGACTATGGCTACACCTTC
V gene: TRBV5-1; J gene: TRBJ2-7; clone size: .; D gene: TRBD1; CDR3 protein: CASSLAAGTGNYEQYF; CDR3 DNA: TGCGCCAGCAGCTTGGCCGCCGGGACAGGGAACTACGAGCAGTACTTC
V gene: TRBV7-3; J gene: TRBJ2-1; clone size: .; D gene: .; CDR3 protein: CASSLTGTEQFF; CDR3 DNA: TGTGCCAGCAGCTTAACAGGGACGGAGCAGTTCTTC
V gene: TRBV4-1; J gene: TRBJ1-5; clone size: .; D gene: .; CDR3 protein: CASSHVTVRGGDQPQHF; CDR3 DNA: TGCGCCAGCAGCCATGTCACGGTACGGGGGGGGGATCAGCCCCAGCATTTT
V gene: TRBV14; J gene: TRBJ2-7; clone size: .; D gene: .; CDR3 protein: CASSQNRDYEQYF; CDR3 DNA: TGTGCCAGCAGTCAAAACAGGGACTACGAGCAGTACTTC
V gene: TRBV9; J gene: TRBJ2-7; clone size: .; D gene: .; CDR3 protein: CASSSPVSYEQYF; CDR3 DNA: TGTGCCAGCAGCTCCCCCGTGAGCTACGAGCAGTACTTC
V gene: TRBV5-1; J gene: TRBJ1-2; clone size: .; D gene: .; CDR3 protein: CASSLARGPGDYGYTF; CDR3 DNA: TGCGCCAGCAGCTTGGCCCGGGGCCCAGGGGACTATGGCTACACCTTC
V gene: TRBV4-3; J gene: TRBJ2-6; clone size: .; D gene: .; CDR3 protein: CASSQRVQGGANVLTF; CDR3 DNA: TGCGCCAGCAGCCAAAGGGTGCAGGGTGGGGCCAACGTCCTGACTTTC
V gene: TRBV9; J gene: TRBJ1-2; clone size: .; D gene: TRBD1; CDR3 protein: CASSGSQGVDYGYTF; CDR3 DNA: TGTGCCAGCAGCGGCTCCCAGGGGGTGGACTATGGCTACACCTTC
V gene: TRBV28; J gene: TRBJ1-1; clone size: .; D gene: .; CDR3 protein: CASSSSNTEAFF; CDR3 DNA: TGTGCCAGCAGCTCCTCGAACACTGAAGCTTTCTTT
V gene: TRBV21-1; J gene: TRBJ2-7; clone size: .; D gene: .; CDR3 protein: CASSKVGQSYEQYF; CDR3 DNA: TGTGCCAGCAGCAAAGTCGGTCAGTCCTACGAGCAGTACTTC
V gene: TRBV18; J gene: TRBJ2-6; clone size: .; D gene: .; CDR3 protein: CASSPGRSGANVLTF; CDR3 DNA: TGTGCCAGCTCACCGGGGAGGTCTGGGGCCAACGTCCTGACTTTC
V gene: TRBV13; J gene: TRBJ2-7; clone size: few; D gene: .; CDR3 protein: CASSLGYGGEQYF; CDR3 DNA: TGTGCCAGCAGCTTAGGCTATGGAGGCGAGCAGTACTTC
V gene: TRBV7-8; J gene: TRBJ2-3; clone size: few; D gene: TRBD2; CDR3 protein: CASSVSSGRLFTDTQYF; CDR3 DNA: TGTGCCAGCAGCGTCTCTAGCGGCCGCCTGTTCACAGATACGCAGTATTTT
V gene: TRBV28; J gene: TRBJ1-2; clone size: .; D gene: TRBD1; CDR3 protein: CASSSSGGAGYGYTF; CDR3 DNA: TGTGCCAGCAGTTCTTCAGGGGGCGCAGGCTATGGCTACACCTTC
V gene: TRBV5-6; J gene: TRBJ2-2; clone size: .; D gene: TRBD1; CDR3 protein: CASRPRTGAGELFF; CDR3 DNA: TGTGCCAGCAGGCCGAGAACAGGGGCCGGGGAGCTGTTTTTT
V gene: TRBV4-3; J gene: TRBJ2-2; clone size: once; D gene: TRBD1; CDR3 protein: CASSPTGVGELFF; CDR3 DNA: TGCGCCAGCAGCCCAACAGGGGTCGGGGAGCTGTTTTTT
V gene: TRBV28; J gene: TRBJ2-7; clone size: .; D gene: TRBD2; CDR3 protein: CASSGGGFDGSSYEQYF; CDR3 DNA: TGTGCCAGCAGTGGGGGAGGGTTCGACGGAAGCTCCTACGAGCAGTACTTC
V gene: TRBV14; J gene: TRBJ2-1; clone size: .; D gene: .; CDR3 protein: CASSQGLSSYNEQFF; CDR3 DNA: TGTGCCAGCAGCCAAGGACTATCCTCCTACAATGAGCAGTTCTTC
V gene: TRBV19; J gene: TRBJ1-1; clone size: .; D gene: .; CDR3 protein: CASSIAAAGTSEAFF; CDR3 DNA: TGTGCCAGTAGTATAGCCGCGGCGGGGACTTCTGAAGCTTTCTTT
V gene: TRBV19; J gene: TRBJ1-1; clone size: .; D gene: .; CDR3 protein: CASSRRENTEAFF; CDR3 DNA: TGTGCCAGTAGTAGGCGGGAGAACACTGAAGCTTTCTTT